These 11 T cell receptor beta chains were sequenced from one sample in a study of cytomegalovirus exposure and HLA in healthy donors. The PCR had 60 Vbeta and 13 Jbeta primers. Assay: immunoSEQ multiplex PCR; the TCRdb copy retains only in-frame clones and omits some. The sample lists over 150,000 clones, roughly 80% seen once, with around 13% in the top ten. What was sequenced was PBMCs. These receptors all stem from a woman aged 50 to 60 in good health and CMV-seropositive.

This chain connects TRBV19 to TRBJ1-1, with 7 positions matching TRBD1. Germline loops: CDR1 LNHDA, CDR2 SQIVND (reference sequence). V was clipped by 7 bases and J by 1 base; unmatched bases: 3. The CDR3 sequence is 13 residues long. The CDR3 DNA reads as TGTGCCAGTACCCAGGGGGAGAACACTGAAGCTTTCTTT. Translated: CASTQGENTEAFF.

This clone was observed a few times. The V call is TRBV9, the J call TRBJ1-4, with D possibly matching TRBD1 (5 bases). From germline, CDR1 is SGDLS and CDR2 YYNGEE. Trimming took 3 bases from V and 7 from J, leaving 13 bases between them. This CDR3 comprises 14 residues. This CDR3 is CASSGDPGREKLFF. The CDR3 nucleotides read TGTGCCAGCAGCGGAGACCCAGGGCGTGAAAAACTGTTTTTT.

CDR3 amino acids: CASSLGPQQGDEQYF. DNA for the CDR3: TGTGCCAGCAGCTTAGGCCCCCAACAGGGGGACGAGCAGTACTTC. The rearrangement uses TRBV13 and TRBJ2-7; 8 bases align to TRBD1. The CDR3 length is 15 residues. With V trimmed by 0 bases and J by 5 bases, 6 bases remained unmatched. CDR1 PRHDT and CDR2 FYEKMQ come from the germline V gene (reference sequence).

This clone was recorded a few times. The chain is built from TRBV5-4 and TRBJ2-2; 12 bases are shared with TRBD2. The CDR3 runs 14 residues. V was pared by 4 bases and J by 7 bases, with 2 bases of the junction left unmatched. The germline V gene has CDR1 SGHNT and CDR2 YYREEE (reference sequence). The CDR3 DNA follows: TGTGCCAGCAGCCCGGGACTAGCGGGCGGGGAGCTGTTTTTT. It translates to CASSPGLAGGELFF.

V and J are TRBV30 and TRBJ1-5; 9 bases are shared with TRBD1. The CDR3 is made up of 15 amino acids. V trimming: 0 bases; J trimming: 7 bases; junction bases outside the gene matches: 7. The V gene's germline CDR1 is GTSNPN and CDR2 SVGIG (reference sequence). The CDR3, as DNA: TGTGCCTGGAGTGTAGGAGGGACAGGGCACCAGCCCCAGCATTTT. Translating gives CAWSVGGTGHQPQHF. The whole variable domain, filled in from reference TRBV30 and TRBJ1-5, reads SQTIHQWPATLVQPVGSPLSLECTVEGTSNPNLYWYRQAAGRGLQLLFYSVGIGQISSEVPQNLSASRPQDRQFILSSKKLLLSDSGFYLCAWSVGGTGHQPQHFGDGTRLSIL.

This chain uses TRBV11-3 with TRBJ2-3, with TRBD2 matching 9 bases. V lost 6 bases and J lost 5; bases outside the gene matches: 12. The CDR3 runs to 16 residues. Germline V gene lookup returns CDR1 SGHNT and CDR2 YENEEA. This CDR3 is CASSKGGSGGGDTQYF. The CDR3 region has the DNA TGTGCCAGCAGTAAAGGGGGTAGCGGGGGCGGAGATACGCAGTATTTT.

A few counts support this clone. This chain links TRBV7-6 with TRBJ1-5, with 9 bases lining up with TRBD1. The V gene's germline CDR1 is SGHVS and CDR2 FNYEAQ. J lost 3 bases, V lost 5 bases, and 5 bases had no gene match. The CDR3 loop spans 15 amino acids. The CDR3 DNA reads TGTGCCAGCAGCCCACAGGGGGCCCCCAATCAGCCCCAGCATTTT. Residues: CASSPQGAPNQPQHF.

V and J are TRBV7-5 and TRBJ2-4; the table gives TRBD2 as D, unverified against the DNA. TRBV7-5 is an annotated pseudogene. This CDR3 comprises 11 residues. The CDR3 DNA sequence: TGTGCCATACCACGGAGGGACATTCAGTACTTC. This codes for CAIPRRDIQYF.

This clone has just a few counts. The chain recombines TRBV11-2 with TRBJ2-5, with 8 bases lining up with TRBD2. Germline V gene data show CDR1 as SGHAT and CDR2 as FQNNGV. The CDR3 totals 12 residues. Trimming took 1 base from V and 11 from J; bases not matched to a gene: 3. CDR3 DNA sequence: TGTGCCAGCAGCTTAGCAGCGGGGGAGCAGTACTTC. Its translation is CASSLAAGEQYF.

The chain employs TRBV15 and TRBJ2-1; D not resolved. CDR1 is LNHNV and CDR2 is YYDKDF in the germline V gene (reference sequence). V lost 0 bases, J lost 3 bases, and 6 bases lay in between. The CDR3 is 14 residues long. CDR3 DNA sequence: TGTGCCACCAGCAGAGACAGTTTCTACAATGAGCAGTTCTTC. It is translated as CATSRDSFYNEQFF.

The chain joins TRBV7-9 to TRBJ2-1, with 7 bases lining up with TRBD1. From germline, CDR1 is SEHNR and CDR2 FQNEAQ (reference sequence). This CDR3 contains 13 residues. V dropped 5 bases and J dropped 4; count of bases not matched to a gene: 2. In nucleotides, the CDR3 is TGTGCCAGCAGCCGGGACAGATACAATGAGCAGTTCTTC. It is translated as CASSRDRYNEQFF. The complete variable domain, with remaining parts taken from reference TRBV7-9 and TRBJ2-1, reads DTGVSQNPRHKITKRGQNVTFRCDPISEHNRLYWYRQTLGQGPEFLTYFQNEAQLEKSRLLSDRFSAERPKGSFSTLEIQRTEQGDSAMYLCASSRDRYNEQFFGPGTRLTVL.